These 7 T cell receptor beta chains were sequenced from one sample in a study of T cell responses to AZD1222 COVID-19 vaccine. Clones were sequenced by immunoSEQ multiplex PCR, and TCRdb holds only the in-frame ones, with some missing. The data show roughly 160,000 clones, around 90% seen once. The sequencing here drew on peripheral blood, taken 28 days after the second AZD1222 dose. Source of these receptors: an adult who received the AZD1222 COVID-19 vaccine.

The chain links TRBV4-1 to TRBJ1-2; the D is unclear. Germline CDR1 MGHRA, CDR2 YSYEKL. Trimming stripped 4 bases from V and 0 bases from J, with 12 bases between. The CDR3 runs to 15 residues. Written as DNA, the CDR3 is TGCGCCAGCAGCCCCAAACAGAACTCTAACTATGGCTACACCTTC. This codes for CASSPKQNSNYGYTF.

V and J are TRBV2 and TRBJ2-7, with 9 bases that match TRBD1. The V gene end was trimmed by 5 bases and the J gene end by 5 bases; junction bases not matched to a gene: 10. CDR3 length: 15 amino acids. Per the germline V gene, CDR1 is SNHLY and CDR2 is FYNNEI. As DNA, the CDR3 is TGTGCCAGCAGTCGAGAGAGGGGACAGGGAGACGAGCAGTACTTC. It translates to CASSRERGQGDEQYF. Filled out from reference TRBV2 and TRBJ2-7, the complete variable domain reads EPEVTQTPSHQVTQMGQEVILRCVPISNHLYFYWYRQILGQKVEFLVSFYNNEISEKSEIFDDQFSVERPDGSNFTLKIRSTKLEDSAMYFCASSRERGQGDEQYFGPGTRLTVT.

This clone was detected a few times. The CDR3 sequence is CASSLSGRVNYGYTF. The CDR3 nucleotides are TGCGCCAGCAGCTTGTCGGGACGGGTTAACTATGGCTACACCTTC. This sequence joins TRBV5-1 and TRBJ1-2, with D possibly TRBD1 on 5 matching bases. The length of the CDR3 is 15 residues. V lost 1 base and J 1 base, leaving 11 bases between the germline ends. The germline V gene encodes CDR1 SGHRS and CDR2 YFSETQ.

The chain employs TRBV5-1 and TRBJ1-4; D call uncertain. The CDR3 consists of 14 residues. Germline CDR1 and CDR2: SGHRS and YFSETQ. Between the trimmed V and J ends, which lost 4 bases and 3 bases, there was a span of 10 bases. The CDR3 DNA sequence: TGCGCCAGCAGCCCGGGAGGAGCTAATGAAAAACTGTTTTTT. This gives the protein CASSPGGANEKLFF.

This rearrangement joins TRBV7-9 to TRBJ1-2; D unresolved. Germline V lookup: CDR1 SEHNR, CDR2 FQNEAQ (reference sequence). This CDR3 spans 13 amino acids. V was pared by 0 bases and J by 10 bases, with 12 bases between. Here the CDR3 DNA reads TGTGCCAGCAGCTTAGCGTTGCGGAGGGACTACACCTTC. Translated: CASSLALRRDYTF. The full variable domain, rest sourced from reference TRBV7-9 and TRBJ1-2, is DTGVSQNPRHKITKRGQNVTFRCDPISEHNRLYWYRQTLGQGPEFLTYFQNEAQLEKSRLLSDRFSAERPKGSFSTLEIQRTEQGDSAMYLCASSLALRRDYTFGSGTRLTVV.

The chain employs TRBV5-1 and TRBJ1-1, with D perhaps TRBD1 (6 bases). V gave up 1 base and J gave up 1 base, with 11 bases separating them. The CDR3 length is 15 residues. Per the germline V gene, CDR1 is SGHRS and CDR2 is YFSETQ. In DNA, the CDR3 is TGCGCCAGCAGCTTGTGGGGACACGAGAACACTGAAGCTTTCTTT. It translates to CASSLWGHENTEAFF.

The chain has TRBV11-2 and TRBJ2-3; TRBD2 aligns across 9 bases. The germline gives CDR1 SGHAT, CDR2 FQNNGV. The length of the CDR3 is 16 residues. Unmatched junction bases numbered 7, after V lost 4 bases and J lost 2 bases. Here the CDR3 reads CASSYTSGPTTDTQYF. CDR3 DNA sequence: TGTGCCAGCAGCTACACTAGCGGGCCAACCACAGATACGCAGTATTTT. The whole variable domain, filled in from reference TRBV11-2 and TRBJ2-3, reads EAGVAQSPRYKIIEKRQSVAFWCNPISGHATLYWYQQILGQGPKLLIQFQNNGVVDDSQLPKDRFSAERLKGVDSTLKIQPAKLEDSAVYLCASSYTSGPTTDTQYFGPGTRLTVL.